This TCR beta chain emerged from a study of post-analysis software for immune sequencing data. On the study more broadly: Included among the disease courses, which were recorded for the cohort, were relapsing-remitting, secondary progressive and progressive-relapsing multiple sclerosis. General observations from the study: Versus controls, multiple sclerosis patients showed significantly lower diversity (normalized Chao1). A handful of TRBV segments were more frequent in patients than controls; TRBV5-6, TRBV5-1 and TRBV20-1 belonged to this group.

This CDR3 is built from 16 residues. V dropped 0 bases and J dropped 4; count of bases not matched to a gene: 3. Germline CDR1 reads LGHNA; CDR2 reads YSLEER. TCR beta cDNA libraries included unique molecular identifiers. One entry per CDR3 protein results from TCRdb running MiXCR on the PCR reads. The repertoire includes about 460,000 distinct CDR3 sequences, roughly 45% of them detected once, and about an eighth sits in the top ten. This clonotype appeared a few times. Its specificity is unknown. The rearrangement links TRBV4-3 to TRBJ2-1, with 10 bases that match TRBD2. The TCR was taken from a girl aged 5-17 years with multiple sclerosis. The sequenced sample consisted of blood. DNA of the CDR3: TGCGCCAGCAGCCAAGAAGGTAGCGGGAGGTACAATGAGCAGTTCTTC. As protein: CASSQEGSGRYNEQFF.